The present T cell receptor beta chain was sequenced within a study of T cell responses to AZD1222 COVID-19 vaccine. Study-wide results and caveats: All repertoire sampling was performed exclusively after the peak T cell response.

This clone was counted once. Its antigen is undetermined. Germline values: CDR1 SGHTA, CDR2 FQGNSA. The length of the CDR3 is 15 residues. The ends lost 5 bases at V and 4 bases at J; junction bases unmatched: 10. TCRdb's copy holds only in-frame clones and misses some; the assay was immunoSEQ multiplex PCR. The table lists 120,000 to 150,000 clones, 91% of them singletons, with about 1.5% in the top ten. This material consisted of peripheral blood, taken on day 0 of AZD1222 vaccination. This TCR was sampled from an adult in good health. The chain joins TRBV7-2 to TRBJ1-2; TRBD1 matches 7 bases. This chain's CDR3 is CASSDFGDSRYGYTF. The CDR3 DNA reads as TGTGCCAGCAGCGATTTCGGGGACAGTCGCTATGGCTACACCTTC.